The 5 T cell receptor beta chains presented below share a single source sample, sequenced in a study of OX40 agonist ivuxolimab in advanced cancers. Libraries were constructed by the immunoSEQ multiplex PCR assay. What TCRdb holds here is the immuneACCESS table cut down to in-frame rearrangements. Part of the clones is not present; checked against another copy, under half of the missing clones reflect an unresolved V gene, and the others are unexplained. A total of around 64,000 clones appear in this sample, around 90% of them only once. The ten largest make up about 1.3% of the sample. Sequenced material: CD4+ or CD8+ T cells sorted from blood, taken in a trial of the OX40 agonist ivuxolimab. Receptor source: an adult with an advanced solid tumor such as melanoma, head and neck, liver or kidney cancer.

The table lists this clone with a count of one. The rearrangement links TRBV7-2 to TRBJ2-1; TRBD2 matches 9 bases. Germline V gives CDR1 SGHTA, CDR2 FQGNSA. CDR3 length equals 15 residues. The V and J ends lost 4 bases and 4 bases, in that order; junction bases with no gene match: 5. For the CDR3, the DNA is TGTGCCAGCAGCTCGCTAGCGGGAATTTACAATGAGCAGTTCTTC. Amino acid sequence: CASSSLAGIYNEQFF.

This rearrangement joins TRBV6-5 to TRBJ2-3, with 8 bases aligning to TRBD1. This CDR3 spans 14 amino acids. Germline CDR1 reads MNHEY; CDR2 reads SVGAGI. Losses at the gene ends were 2 bases for V and 10 bases for J; bases not matched to a gene: 8. CDR3 sequence: CASSYTGTGFAQYF. CDR3 sequence (DNA): TGTGCCAGCAGTTACACAGGGACAGGCTTTGCGCAGTATTTT.

This chain joins TRBV27 and TRBJ1-5; a weak D match, TRBD1 (5 bases). This CDR3 contains 15 residues. Germline loops: CDR1 MNHEY, CDR2 SMNVEV (reference sequence). V lost 1 base to trimming and J lost 4 bases, with 11 bases between them. The DNA of the CDR3 is TGTGCCAGCAGTTTATGGGCACGGGGGAATCAGCCCCAGCATTTT. This codes for CASSLWARGNQPQHF.

The V gene is TRBV28, the J gene TRBJ2-1; D gene unclear. The V end was cut by 3 bases, the J end by 0 bases, with 9 bases between. From germline, CDR1 is MDHEN and CDR2 SYDVKM. The CDR3 is 15 residues long. The CDR3 sequence: CASSFGGGSYNEQFF. The CDR3 bases are TGTGCCAGCAGTTTCGGCGGTGGCTCCTACAATGAGCAGTTCTTC. The whole variable domain, filled in from reference TRBV28 and TRBJ2-1, reads DVKVTQSSRYLVKRTGEKVFLECVQDMDHENMFWYRQDPGLGLRLIYFSYDVKMKEKGDIPEGYSVSREKKERFSLILESASTNQTSMYLCASSFGGGSYNEQFFGPGTRLTVL.

The chain has TRBV7-9 and TRBJ1-2; D is undetermined. Germline lookup yields CDR1 SEHNR and CDR2 FQNEAQ (reference sequence). This CDR3 is 14 amino acids long. Trimming left V 0 bases short and J 1 base short, with 6 bases between. CDR3 sequence (DNA): TGTGCCAGCAGCTTAGCAGGATATAACTATGGCTACACCTTC. It is translated as CASSLAGYNYGYTF.